The rows below give T cell receptor beta chains drawn from one sample of a study of cytomegalovirus exposure and HLA in healthy donors. Here immunoSEQ multiplex PCR was the method, and the copy in TCRdb shows in-frame clones only, minus some. This sample yields roughly 180,000 clones, of which around 80% are seen a single time; 1% to 1.5% belongs to the top ten. The sequencing sample was made of PBMCs. The source is a girl aged 2 to 10 in good health and CMV-seropositive. Both conserved end residues are part of each CDR3. Fields, in order: V gene, clone size, CDR3 protein. Part of the rows lack a size; the others show once, few, many or a class for expanded clones.

TRBV2 | NA | CASRALLAGGGETQYF
TRBV28 | few | CASSLGGEGNYEQYF
TRBV11-3 | NA | CASSLSRGLGDTEAFF
TRBV5-1 | NA | CASSLVQRGGGDEQFF
TRBV6-6 | NA | CASSLTSGSSYNEQFF
TRBV18 | NA | CASSQTGEETQYF
TRBV2 | NA | CASSEDGGEKLFF
TRBV7-6 | NA | CASSLDGRAPDEQYF
TRBV10-1 | NA | CASSAMGTSGSTEQYF
TRBV5-1 | NA | CASSLEGRGLGEQYF
TRBV14 | NA | CASSQGQGDNSPLHF
TRBV6-5 | few | CASSYGRGVSPLHF
TRBV10-1 | NA | CASSVPGQYTGELFF
TRBV5-6 | NA | CASSYTGTGPYEQYF
TRBV9 | NA | CASSANRGHAYGYTF
TRBV30 | NA | CAWTDSYGYTF
TRBV4-1 | NA | CASSGDLDTQYF
TRBV27 | once | CASSLSYSSNYGYTF
TRBV7-3 | once | CASSLNSGNTEAFF
TRBV28 | NA | CASSLGSLAGSDTQYF
TRBV4-1 | NA | CASSPRAGVGNTEAFF
TRBV5-1 | once | CASSFPSAGDEQFF
TRBV5-1 | once | CASSLEASGSHEQYF
TRBV5-1 | NA | CASSLVTGTNGYTF
TRBV21-1 | NA | CASFPRDRGSQETQYF
TRBV7-2 | NA | CASSLRTSQETQYF
TRBV19 | NA | CASSHRDRVHNEQFF
TRBV6-1 | NA | CASGRTGDEQYF
TRBV2 | NA | CASSWDRMSPLHF
TRBV19 | NA | CASSIRSGVSGYTF
TRBV28 | NA | CASSGTQGNTQPQHF
TRBV7-6 | few | CASSLAPGNTIYF
TRBV5-4 | once | CASSYPGQGKMGGYTF
TRBV18 | NA | CASSPTVRTANTEAFF
TRBV9 | NA | CASSPRQGLNTEAFF
TRBV28 | NA | CASRYRGRTDTQYF
TRBV10-2 | NA | CVSSEAALGRGDTQYF
TRBV27 | NA | CASSFIAGEKLFF
TRBV19 | NA | CASSIRPGDSASPLHF
TRBV25-1 | NA | CASSDKTDSNTEAFF
TRBV7-9 | NA | CASSPDLQNTEAFF
TRBV19 | NA | CASSIGRNQPQHF
TRBV7-6 | once | CASSLAFSGQGQFYEQYF
TRBV2 | NA | CASRWDRGAYNEQFF
TRBV2 | few | CASSVRGINTEAFF
TRBV5-1 | once | CASRLAGTQETQYF
TRBV5-6 | few | CASSFTSGEETQYF
TRBV18 | NA | CASSPAGIYNNEQFF